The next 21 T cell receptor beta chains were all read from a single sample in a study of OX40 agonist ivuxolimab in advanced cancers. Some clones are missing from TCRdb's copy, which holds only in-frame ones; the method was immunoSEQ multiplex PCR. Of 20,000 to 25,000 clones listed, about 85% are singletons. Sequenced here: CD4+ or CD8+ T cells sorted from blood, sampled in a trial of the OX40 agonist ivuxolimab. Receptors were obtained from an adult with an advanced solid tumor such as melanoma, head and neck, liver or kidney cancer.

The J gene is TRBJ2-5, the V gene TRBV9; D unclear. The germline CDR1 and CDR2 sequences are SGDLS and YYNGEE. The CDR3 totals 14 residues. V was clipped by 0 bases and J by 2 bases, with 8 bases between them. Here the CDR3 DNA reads TGTGCCAGCAGCGTAGACACTATTCAAGAGACCCAGTACTTC. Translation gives CASSVDTIQETQYF.

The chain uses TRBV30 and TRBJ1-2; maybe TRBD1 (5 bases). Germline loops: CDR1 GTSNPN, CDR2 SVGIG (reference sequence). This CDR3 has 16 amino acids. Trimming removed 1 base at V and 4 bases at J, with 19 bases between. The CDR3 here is CAWSAVAAGGGYGYTF. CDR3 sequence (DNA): TGTGCCTGGAGTGCCGTGGCCGCCGGGGGGGGCTATGGCTACACCTTC.

CDR3 loop: CASSFTGDQETQYF. CDR3 sequence (DNA): TGTGCCAGCAGCTTCACAGGAGACCAAGAGACCCAGTACTTC. The V gene is TRBV7-9, the J gene TRBJ2-5; maybe TRBD1 (5 bases). Germline CDR1 and CDR2: SEHNR and FQNEAQ (reference sequence). The germline V and J ends were trimmed by 3 bases and 0 bases, with 8 bases remaining between them. The CDR3 has 14 residues.

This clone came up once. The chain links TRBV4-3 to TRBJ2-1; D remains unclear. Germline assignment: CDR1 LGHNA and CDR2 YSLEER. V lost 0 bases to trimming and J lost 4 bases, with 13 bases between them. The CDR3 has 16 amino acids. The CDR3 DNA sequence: TGCGCCAGCAGCCAAGAGTTAAGAGGAGAATACAATGAGCAGTTCTTC. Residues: CASSQELRGEYNEQFF.

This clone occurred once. CDR3 in DNA: TGTGCCAGCCGCGACCGGGACACAGATACGCAGTATTTT. As protein: CASRDRDTDTQYF. This chain links TRBV25-1 with TRBJ2-3; tentatively, D is TRBD2 (5 bases). The CDR3 length is 13 residues. Germline V CDR1 and CDR2: MGHDK, SYGVNS. V was cut by 8 bases and J by 2 bases, with 11 bases left in between. The entire variable domain, with the rest obtained from reference TRBV25-1 and TRBJ2-3, is as follows: EADIYQTPRYLVIGTGKKITLECSQTMGHDKMYWYQQDPGMELHLIHYSYGVNSTEKGDLSSESTVSRIRTEHFPLTLESARPSHTSQYLCASRDRDTDTQYFGPGTRLTVL.

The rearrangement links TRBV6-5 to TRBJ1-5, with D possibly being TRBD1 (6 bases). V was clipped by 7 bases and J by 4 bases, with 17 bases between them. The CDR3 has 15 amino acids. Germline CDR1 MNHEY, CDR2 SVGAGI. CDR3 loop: CASNPTGIVNQPQHF. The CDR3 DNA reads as TGTGCCAGCAATCCTACAGGGATCGTTAATCAGCCCCAGCATTTT.

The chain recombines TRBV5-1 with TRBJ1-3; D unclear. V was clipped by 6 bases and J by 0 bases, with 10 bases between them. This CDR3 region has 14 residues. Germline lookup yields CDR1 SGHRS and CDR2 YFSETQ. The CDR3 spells CASTPEPSGNTIYF. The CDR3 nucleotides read TGCGCCAGCACCCCAGAACCCTCTGGAAACACCATATATTTT.

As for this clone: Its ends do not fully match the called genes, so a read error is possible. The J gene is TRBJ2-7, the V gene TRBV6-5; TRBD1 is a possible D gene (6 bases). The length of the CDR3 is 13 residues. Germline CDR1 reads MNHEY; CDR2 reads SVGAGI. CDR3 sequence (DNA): TGTGCCAACAGTACCAGGGGCTCAGACGAGCAGTACTTC. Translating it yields CANSTRGSDEQYF.

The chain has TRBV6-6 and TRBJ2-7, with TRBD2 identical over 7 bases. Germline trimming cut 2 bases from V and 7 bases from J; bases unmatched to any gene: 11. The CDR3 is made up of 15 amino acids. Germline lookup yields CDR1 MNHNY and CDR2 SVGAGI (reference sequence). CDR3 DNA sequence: TGTGCCAGCAGTTACGTTGGGGGAGGGTCGGGGGAGCAGTACTTC. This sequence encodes CASSYVGGGSGEQYF.

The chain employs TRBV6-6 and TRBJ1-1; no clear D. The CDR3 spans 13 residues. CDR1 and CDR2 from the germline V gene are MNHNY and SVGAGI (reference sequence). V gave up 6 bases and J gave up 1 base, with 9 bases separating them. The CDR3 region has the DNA TGTGCCAGCAGCCAACGGGGGAACACTGAAGCTTTCTTT. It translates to CASSQRGNTEAFF.

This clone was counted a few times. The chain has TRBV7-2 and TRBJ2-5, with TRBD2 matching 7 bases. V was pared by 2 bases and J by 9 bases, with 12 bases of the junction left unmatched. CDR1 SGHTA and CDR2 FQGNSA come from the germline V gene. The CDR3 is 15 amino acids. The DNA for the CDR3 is TGTGCCAGCAGCTTATTGGTTGGAGCGGGGATGGCCCAGTACTTC. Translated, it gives CASSLLVGAGMAQYF. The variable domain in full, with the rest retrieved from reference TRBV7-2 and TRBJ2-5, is GAGVSQSPSNKVTEKGKDVELRCDPISGHTALYWYRQSLGQGLEFLIYFQGNSAPDKSGLPSDRFSAERTGGSVSTLTIQRTQQEDSAVYLCASSLLVGAGMAQYFGPGTRLLVL.

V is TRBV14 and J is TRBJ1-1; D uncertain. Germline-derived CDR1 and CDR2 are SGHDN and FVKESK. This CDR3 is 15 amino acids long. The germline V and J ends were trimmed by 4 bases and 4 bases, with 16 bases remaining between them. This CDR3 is CASSLTGVWGTEAFF. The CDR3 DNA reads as TGTGCCAGCAGCCTGACCGGGGTGTGGGGCACTGAAGCTTTCTTT.

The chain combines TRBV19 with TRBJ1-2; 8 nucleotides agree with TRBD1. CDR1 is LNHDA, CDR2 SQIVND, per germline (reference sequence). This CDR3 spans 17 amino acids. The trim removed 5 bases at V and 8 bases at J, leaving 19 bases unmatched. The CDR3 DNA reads TGTGCCAGTAGTCCCTTCTCGTCCGGGACAGGTCTCATGGGCTACACCTTC. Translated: CASSPFSSGTGLMGYTF.

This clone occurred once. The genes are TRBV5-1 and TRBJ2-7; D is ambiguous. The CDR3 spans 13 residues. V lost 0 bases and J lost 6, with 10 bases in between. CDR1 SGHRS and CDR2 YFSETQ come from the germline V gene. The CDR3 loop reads CASSLELGSEQYF. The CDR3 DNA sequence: TGCGCCAGCAGCTTGGAGCTGGGGTCCGAGCAGTACTTC.

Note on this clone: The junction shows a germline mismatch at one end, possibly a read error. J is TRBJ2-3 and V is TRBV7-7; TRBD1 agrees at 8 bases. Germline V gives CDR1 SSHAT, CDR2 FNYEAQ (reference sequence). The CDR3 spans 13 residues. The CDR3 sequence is CASSLDRVDTQYF. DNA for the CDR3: TGTGCTAGCAGCTTGGACAGGGTGGATACGCAGTATTTT.

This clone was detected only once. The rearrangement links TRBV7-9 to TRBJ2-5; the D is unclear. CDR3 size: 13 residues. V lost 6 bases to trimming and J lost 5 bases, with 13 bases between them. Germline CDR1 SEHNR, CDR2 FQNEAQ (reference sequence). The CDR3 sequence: CASSLSSRETQYF. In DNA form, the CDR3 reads TGTGCCAGCAGTCTTAGTAGTCGCGAGACCCAGTACTTC.

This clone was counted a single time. The CDR3 reads CASSLNPGGATEAFF. The CDR3 DNA is TGTGCCAGCAGTTTGAATCCGGGGGGGGCCACTGAAGCTTTCTTT. The V and J genes are TRBV27 and TRBJ1-1; D is perhaps TRBD1 (6 bases). Germline loops: CDR1 MNHEY, CDR2 SMNVEV (reference sequence). The CDR3 runs to 15 residues. The V end lost 3 bases, the J end lost 4 bases, and 15 bases lay between the germline ends.

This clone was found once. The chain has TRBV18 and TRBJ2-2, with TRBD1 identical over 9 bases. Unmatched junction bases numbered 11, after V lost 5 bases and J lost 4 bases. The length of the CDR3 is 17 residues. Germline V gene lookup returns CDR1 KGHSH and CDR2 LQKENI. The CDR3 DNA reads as TGTGCCAGCTCAGCCAACTCGGGACAGGGAGGCACCGGGGAGCTGTTTTTT. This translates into CASSANSGQGGTGELFF.

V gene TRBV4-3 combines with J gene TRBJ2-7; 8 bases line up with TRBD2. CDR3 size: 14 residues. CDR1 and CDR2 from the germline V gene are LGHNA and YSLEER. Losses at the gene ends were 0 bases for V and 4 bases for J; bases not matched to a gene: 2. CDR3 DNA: TGCGCCAGCAGCCAAGATCCGGGAGGGTACGAGCAGTACTTC. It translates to CASSQDPGGYEQYF.

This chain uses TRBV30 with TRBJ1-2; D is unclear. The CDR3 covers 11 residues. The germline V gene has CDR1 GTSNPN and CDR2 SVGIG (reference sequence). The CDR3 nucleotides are TGTGCTGGTCGGATAAACTATGGCTACACCTTC. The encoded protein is CAGRINYGYTF.

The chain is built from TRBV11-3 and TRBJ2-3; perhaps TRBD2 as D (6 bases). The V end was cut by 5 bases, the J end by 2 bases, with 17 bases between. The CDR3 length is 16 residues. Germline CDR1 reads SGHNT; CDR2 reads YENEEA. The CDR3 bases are TGTGCCAGCAGCCTATGGGGGGAGAGGGACACAGATACGCAGTATTTT. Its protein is CASSLWGERDTDTQYF.